What follows is one T cell receptor beta chain and its context. The data stem from a study of blood T cell repertoires in COVID-19. Whole-study context: Samples taken during acute and convalescent COVID-19 were collected in the United States, Italy and Spain.

Libraries were prepared by immunoSEQ multiplex PCR; TCRdb keeps only in-frame clonotypes and omits some of them. The sample holds approximately 450,000 clones, roughly 87% seen once. Individuals drawn from about 26 US areas were roughly 18 to 95 years old. CDR1 is SGHDN, CDR2 FVKESK, per germline. The CDR3 sequence is 15 residues long. The germline V and J ends were trimmed by 7 bases and 5 bases, with 17 bases remaining between them. The sequencing input was PBMCs or T cells enriched from blood (not recorded which). The clonotype originates from a woman between 18 and 29 years old with acute COVID-19. The chain uses TRBV14 and TRBJ2-2; the D gene is possibly TRBD2 (6 bases). The CDR3 loop reads CASNGGSVRTGELFF. CDR3 coding DNA: TGTGCCAGCAATGGGGGGTCGGTGCGGACCGGGGAGCTGTTTTTT.